This T cell receptor (beta chain) was sequenced for a study of CD8+ T cells in alopecia areata. Study background: Each day, treated patients took oral tofacitinib twice, at 5 to 10 mg per dose.

In the case of this clone: Its specificity is not known.

The authors extracted RNA and reverse transcribed it into cDNA as the sequencing template. TCRdb's copy holds only in-frame clones and misses some; the assay was immunoSEQ multiplex PCR. This table has some 120,000 clones, approximately 58% appearing once. Germline assignment: CDR1 SGDLS and CDR2 YYNGEE. The CDR3 sequence is 15 residues long. V shed 0 bases and J shed 0 bases, with 10 bases lying between them. Regarding the study as a whole: TCRs were shared less clearly across patients than in mice, possibly for HLA-related reasons.

The material was CD4+ T cells sorted from blood, obtained at week 0. The clonotype originates from a human donor with alopecia areata. The V call is TRBV9, the J call TRBJ2-7; a weak D match, TRBD1 (6 bases). The CDR3 nucleotides are TGTGCCAGCAGCGTAGCCGGGACATTCTCCTACGAGCAGTACTTC. Translation gives CASSVAGTFSYEQYF.